This T cell receptor beta chain was found in a study of technical replicates of blood from a few donors. Only in-frame clones appear in the TCRdb table, and some are missing; sequencing was by immunoSEQ multiplex PCR. The sample yields 95,000 to 100,000 clones, about 94% seen once. The V gene's germline CDR1 is KGHSH and CDR2 LQKENI. Trimming removed 5 bases from V and 6 bases from J; junction bases left unmatched: 2. The CDR3 spans 13 residues. V gene TRBV18 combines with J gene TRBJ2-1; 9 bases are a match to TRBD2. This sequence was found in a human donor in good health. Sequenced: T cells isolated from PBMCs. The CDR3 bases are TGTGCCAGCTCAGCGGGACTAGCCAATGAGCAGTTCTTC. Protein sequence: CASSAGLANEQFF.